The 4 T cell receptor beta chains given below trace back to one sample, sequenced in a study of cytomegalovirus exposure and HLA in healthy donors. PCR employed 60 Vbeta and 13 Jbeta primers. Clones were read by immunoSEQ multiplex PCR, and TCRdb kept only the in-frame ones, dropping some. The sample contains around 86,000 clones, around 8% of which appear only once. The sequenced sample was PBMCs. Receptors originate from a man aged 45-60 years in good health and CMV-seronegative.

This clone has just a few counts. J is TRBJ1-4 and V is TRBV29-1; 9 bases are a match to TRBD1. The CDR3 contains 15 residues. V lost 7 bases to trimming and J lost 7 bases; unmatched junction nucleotides: 13. CDR1 and CDR2 from the germline V gene are SQVTM and ANQGSEA. The CDR3 DNA follows: TGCAGCGGTTCCCAGTCACAGGGGGCCGGTGAAAAACTGTTTTTT. Translation: CSGSQSQGAGEKLFF.

This chain uses TRBV7-6 with TRBJ2-1; 11 bases line up with TRBD2. Germline values: CDR1 SGHVS, CDR2 FNYEAQ. V was clipped by 5 bases and J by 3 bases; unmatched bases: 6. CDR3 length equals 16 residues. CDR3 bases: TGTGCCAGCAGCGCCGGACTAGCGGGTCACTACAATGAGCAGTTCTTC. Translation: CASSAGLAGHYNEQFF.

This clone was seen a handful of times. V gene TRBV5-6 combines with J gene TRBJ1-4, with D hard to call. Trimming shortened V by 0 bases and J by 8 bases, and 11 bases separated the two germline ends. The CDR3 totals 14 residues. CDR1 and CDR2 from the germline V gene are SGHDT and YYEEEE. The CDR3 protein is CASSLGGLGEKLFF. In DNA form, the CDR3 reads TGTGCCAGCAGCTTGGGAGGGTTGGGCGAAAAACTGTTTTTT. Full variable domain (remainder filled in from reference TRBV5-6 and TRBJ1-4): DAGVTQSPTHLIKTRGQQVTLRCSPKSGHDTVSWYQQALGQGPQFIFQYYEEEERQRGNFPDRFSGHQFPNYSSELNVNALLLGDSALYLCASSLGGLGEKLFFGSGTQLSVL.

This clone is a singleton in its sample. The rearrangement uses TRBV28 and TRBJ2-7, with unresolved D. CDR1 and CDR2 from the germline V gene are MDHEN and SYDVKM. The CDR3 is 12 amino acids. Trimming removed 3 bases at V and 6 bases at J, with 9 bases between. The CDR3 DNA is TGTGCCAGCAGTTTTTTAACAGCCGAGCAGTACTTC. It encodes CASSFLTAEQYF.